The 14 T cell receptor beta chains reported below all come from one sample, sequenced in a study of persistence of HIV-infected CD4 T cells. The immunoSEQ assay was version 4, run in survey mode. The protocol was immunoSEQ multiplex PCR, while the TCRdb copy is restricted to in-frame clones and leaves out a portion. The repertoire includes 23,000 or so clones, approximately 79% of them detected once, and 1.8% sits in the top ten. Their target antigens are unknown. Overlapping HIV-1 Gag 15-mer peptides at around 0.91 ug per peptide per mL were used. Sorting selected CD4+ T cells upregulating both CD40 ligand and CD69. The material sequenced was CD4+ T cells sorted from PBMCs after approximately 18-hour stimulation, taken from a patient who received antiretroviral therapy. These receptor sequences come from an adult man with HIV who was CMV-seropositive.

This chain links TRBV19 with TRBJ1-2; a weak D match, TRBD1 (5 bases). Germline V CDR1 and CDR2: LNHDA, SQIVND (reference sequence). This CDR3 has 16 residues. V gave up 4 bases and J gave up 1 base, with 16 bases separating them. The CDR3 DNA reads as TGTGCCAGTAGTAATAGCGCCAGGGTAATTAACTATGGCTACACCTTC. Residues: CASSNSARVINYGYTF.

As for this clone: Other DNA sequences from this sample encode an identical CDR3 as well. This rearrangement joins TRBV5-1 to TRBJ2-7; 12 bases are a match to TRBD1. The length of the CDR3 is 15 residues. In germline, CDR1 is SGHRS, CDR2 YFSETQ. Trimming removed 2 bases from V and 3 bases from J; junction bases left unmatched: 3. In DNA form, the CDR3 reads TGCGCCAGCAGCTTCCGGGACAGGGGGCTCTACGAGCAGTACTTC. Translated: CASSFRDRGLYEQYF.

This chain connects TRBV7-9 to TRBJ2-7, with D perhaps matching TRBD2 (5 bases). CDR3 length: 14 amino acids. The germline CDR1 and CDR2 sequences are SEHNR and FQNEAQ (reference sequence). V lost 3 bases to trimming and J lost 3 bases, with 12 bases between them. CDR3 amino acids: CASSFPGISYEQYF. The CDR3, as DNA: TGTGCCAGCAGCTTCCCGGGGATCAGCTACGAGCAGTACTTC.

V is TRBV4-1 and J is TRBJ2-3; 8 bases line up with TRBD2. This CDR3 is built from 18 residues. The trim removed 0 bases at V and 2 bases at J, leaving 10 bases unmatched. Germline CDR1 is MGHRA and CDR2 is YSYEKL. CDR3 in DNA: TGCGCCAGCAGCCAAGACCCACTAGCGGACCTCTACACAGATACGCAGTATTTT. The encoded protein is CASSQDPLADLYTDTQYF.

The rearrangement links TRBV5-1 to TRBJ1-3; D possibly corresponds to TRBD1 (5 bases). The CDR3 is 14 amino acids. V dropped 4 bases and J dropped 2 bases, with 10 bases sitting between them. Germline V gene lookup returns CDR1 SGHRS and CDR2 YFSETQ. CDR3 protein: CASSTDNPGNTIYF. In DNA, the CDR3 is TGCGCCAGCAGCACGGACAATCCTGGAAACACCATATATTTT.

The chain joins TRBV4-1 to TRBJ2-2, with a possible D match to TRBD1 (6 bases). CDR1 MGHRA and CDR2 YSYEKL come from the germline V gene. The V and J ends lost 1 base and 0 bases respectively, with 15 bases between them. The CDR3 contains 18 residues. CDR3 sequence reads: CASSQVRQRGTNTGELFF. The CDR3 nucleotides are TGCGCCAGCAGCCAAGTTCGGCAGAGGGGGACGAACACCGGGGAGCTGTTTTTT.

This clone was detected a few times. The rearrangement joins TRBV2 to TRBJ2-1, with 8 bases lining up with TRBD1. The trim removed 0 bases at V and 8 bases at J, leaving 6 bases unmatched. The germline V gene has CDR1 SNHLY and CDR2 FYNNEI. The CDR3 spans 15 residues. This CDR3 reads CASSEALVRGHEQFF. As DNA, the CDR3 is TGTGCCAGCAGTGAAGCGCTTGTCAGGGGGCATGAGCAGTTCTTC.

This CDR3 reads CASRVEEGAVRDGYTF. The CDR3 DNA is TGTGCCAGCAGAGTGGAAGAGGGGGCGGTCAGGGATGGCTACACCTTC. The rearrangement links TRBV7-9 to TRBJ1-2, with TRBD1 matching 7 bases. Germline loops: CDR1 SEHNR, CDR2 FQNEAQ (reference sequence). V was pared by 6 bases and J by 6 bases, with 16 bases of the junction left unmatched. This CDR3 region has 16 residues. Combining the CDR3 with reference TRBV7-9 and TRBJ1-2 gives the whole variable domain DTGVSQNPRHKITKRGQNVTFRCDPISEHNRLYWYRQTLGQGPEFLTYFQNEAQLEKSRLLSDRFSAERPKGSFSTLEIQRTEQGDSAMYLCASRVEEGAVRDGYTFGSGTRLTVV.

This clone showed up just a few times. The chain links TRBV5-1 to TRBJ2-3; 12 nucleotides align to TRBD2. Looked up from germline, CDR1 is SGHRS and CDR2 is YFSETQ. J lost 4 bases, V lost 4 bases, and 7 bases had no gene match. This CDR3 has 16 amino acids. In DNA form, the CDR3 reads TGCGCCAGCAGCAGTCTAGCGGGGGGGCTTTCAGATACGCAGTATTTT. This codes for CASSSLAGGLSDTQYF.

The chain uses TRBV5-1 and TRBJ1-3, with D tentatively TRBD1 (5 bases). CDR1 is SGHRS and CDR2 is YFSETQ in the germline V gene. This CDR3 spans 14 amino acids. The V and J ends lost 2 bases and 4 bases respectively, with 10 bases between them. DNA for the CDR3: TGCGCCAGCAGCTTCGGGACGGAGGGAAACACCATATATTTT. Protein: CASSFGTEGNTIYF.

V gene TRBV7-2 combines with J gene TRBJ1-4; D is perhaps TRBD1 (5 bases). The CDR3 contains 17 residues. With 1 base removed from V and 3 bases from J, the gap between germline ends came to 15 bases. Germline assignment: CDR1 SGHTA and CDR2 FQGNSA. The CDR3 loop is CASSLGDPGAANEKLFF. CDR3 sequence (DNA): TGTGCCAGCAGCTTAGGTGACCCCGGGGCGGCTAATGAAAAACTGTTTTTT.

V gene TRBV28 combines with J gene TRBJ2-1, with TRBD2 matching 8 bases. The CDR3 spans 16 residues. Germline values: CDR1 MDHEN, CDR2 SYDVKM. With V trimmed by 5 bases and J by 3 bases, 9 bases remained unmatched. CDR3: CASSLISGGRYNEQFF. DNA for the CDR3: TGTGCCAGCAGTCTCATCAGCGGGGGCCGCTACAATGAGCAGTTCTTC.

The chain is built from TRBV9 and TRBJ1-3; D gene unclear. The germline V gene has CDR1 SGDLS and CDR2 YYNGEE. The V end lost 0 bases, the J end lost 2 bases, and 9 bases lay between the germline ends. The CDR3 runs to 15 residues. The chain's CDR3 is CASSVVSGTGNTIYF. In DNA form, the CDR3 reads TGTGCCAGCAGCGTAGTCTCAGGTACTGGAAACACCATATATTTT.

The V gene is TRBV30, the J gene TRBJ1-5, with D maybe TRBD1 (6 bases). Germline assignment: CDR1 GTSNPN and CDR2 SVGIG (reference sequence). The CDR3 runs to 15 residues. V was clipped by 0 bases and J by 2 bases, with 11 bases between them. The chain's CDR3 is CAWSVKGQRNQPQHF. CDR3 DNA: TGTGCCTGGAGTGTCAAAGGACAGCGCAATCAGCCCCAGCATTTT.